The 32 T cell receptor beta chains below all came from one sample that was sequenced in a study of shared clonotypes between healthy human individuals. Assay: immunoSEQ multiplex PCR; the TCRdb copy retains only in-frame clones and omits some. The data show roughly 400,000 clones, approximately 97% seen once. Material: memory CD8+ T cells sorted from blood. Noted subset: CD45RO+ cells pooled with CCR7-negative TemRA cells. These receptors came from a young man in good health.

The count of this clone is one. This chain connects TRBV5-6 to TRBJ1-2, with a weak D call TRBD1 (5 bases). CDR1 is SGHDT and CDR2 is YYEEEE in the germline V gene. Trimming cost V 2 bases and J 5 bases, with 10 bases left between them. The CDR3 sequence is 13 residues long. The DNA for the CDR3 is TGTGCCAGCAGCTTCCCGGGGCCTTATGGCTACACCTTC. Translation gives CASSFPGPYGYTF.

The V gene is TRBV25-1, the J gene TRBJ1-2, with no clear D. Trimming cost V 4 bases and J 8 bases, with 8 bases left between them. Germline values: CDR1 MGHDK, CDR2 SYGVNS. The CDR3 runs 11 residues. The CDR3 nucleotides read TGTGCCAGCAGTGGTTACAGAGGCTACACCTTC. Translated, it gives CASSGYRGYTF.

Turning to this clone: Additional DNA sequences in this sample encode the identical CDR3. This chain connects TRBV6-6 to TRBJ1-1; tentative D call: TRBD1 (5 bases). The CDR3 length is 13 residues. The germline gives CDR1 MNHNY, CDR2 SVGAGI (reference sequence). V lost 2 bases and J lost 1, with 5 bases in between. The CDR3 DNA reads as TGTGCCAGCAGTTACGGGGGGAACACTGAAGCTTTCTTT. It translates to CASSYGGNTEAFF.

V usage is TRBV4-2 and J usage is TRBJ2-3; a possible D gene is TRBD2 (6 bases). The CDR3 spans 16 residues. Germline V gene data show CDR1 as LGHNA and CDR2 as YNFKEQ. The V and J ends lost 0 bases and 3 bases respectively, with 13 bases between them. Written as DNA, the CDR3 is TGTGCCAGCAGCCAAGACGTGGCGGGAAGAACAGATACGCAGTATTTT. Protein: CASSQDVAGRTDTQYF.

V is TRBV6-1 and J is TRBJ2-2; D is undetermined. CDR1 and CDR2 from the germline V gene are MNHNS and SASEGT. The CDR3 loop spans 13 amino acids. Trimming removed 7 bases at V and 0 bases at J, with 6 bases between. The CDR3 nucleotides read TGTGCCAGCATAAGCGCGAACACCGGGGAGCTGTTTTTT. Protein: CASISANTGELFF.

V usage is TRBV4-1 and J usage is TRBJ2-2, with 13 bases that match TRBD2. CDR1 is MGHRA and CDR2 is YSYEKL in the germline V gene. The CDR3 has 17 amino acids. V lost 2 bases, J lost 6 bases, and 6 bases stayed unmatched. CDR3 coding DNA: TGCGCCAGCAGCCAACCTCTACTAGCGGGAGGGTCCGGGGAGCTGTTTTTT. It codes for CASSQPLLAGGSGELFF.

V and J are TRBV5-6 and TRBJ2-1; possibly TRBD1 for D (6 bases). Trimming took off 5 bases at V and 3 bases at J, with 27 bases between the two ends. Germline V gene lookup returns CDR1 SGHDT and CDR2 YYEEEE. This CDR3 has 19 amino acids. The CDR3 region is CASRTFSRKRGNSYNEQFF. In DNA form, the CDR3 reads TGTGCCAGCAGGACATTTTCGCGTAAAAGGGGGAATAGCTACAATGAGCAGTTCTTC.

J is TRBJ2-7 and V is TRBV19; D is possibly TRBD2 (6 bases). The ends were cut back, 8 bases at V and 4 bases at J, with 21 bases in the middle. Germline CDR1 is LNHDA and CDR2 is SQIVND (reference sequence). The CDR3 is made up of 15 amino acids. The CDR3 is CASRDPGEHMYEQYF. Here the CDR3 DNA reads TGTGCCAGTCGCGATCCGGGGGAACACATGTACGAGCAGTACTTC.

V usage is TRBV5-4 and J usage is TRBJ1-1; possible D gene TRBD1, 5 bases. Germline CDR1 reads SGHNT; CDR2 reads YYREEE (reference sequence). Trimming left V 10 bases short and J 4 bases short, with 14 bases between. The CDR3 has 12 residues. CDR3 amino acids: CASGTGGTEAFF. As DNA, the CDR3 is TGTGCCTCTGGCACGGGGGGCACTGAAGCTTTCTTT.

As DNA, the CDR3 is TGTGCCAGCTCACCAGGAGGGGAAGGGTACGAGCAGTACTTC. It specifies CASSPGGEGYEQYF. The chain uses TRBV18 and TRBJ2-7, with D perhaps matching TRBD2 (6 bases). This CDR3 region has 14 residues. V was trimmed by 2 bases and J by 4 bases, leaving 12 bases between them. The V gene's germline CDR1 is KGHSH and CDR2 LQKENI.

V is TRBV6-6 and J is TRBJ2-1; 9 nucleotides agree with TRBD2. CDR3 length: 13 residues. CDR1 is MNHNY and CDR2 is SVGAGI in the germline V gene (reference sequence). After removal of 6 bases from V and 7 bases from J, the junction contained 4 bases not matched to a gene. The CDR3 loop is CASRIAGVNEQFF. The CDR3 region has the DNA TGTGCCAGCAGAATAGCGGGAGTTAATGAGCAGTTCTTC.

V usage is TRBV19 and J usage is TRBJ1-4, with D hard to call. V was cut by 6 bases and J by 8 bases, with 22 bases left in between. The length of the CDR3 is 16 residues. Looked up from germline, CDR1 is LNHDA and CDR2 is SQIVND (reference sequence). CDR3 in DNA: TGTGCCAGTAGATCCTCGGCGGGGTCCCCTTCGGAAAAACTGTTTTTT. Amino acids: CASRSSAGSPSEKLFF.

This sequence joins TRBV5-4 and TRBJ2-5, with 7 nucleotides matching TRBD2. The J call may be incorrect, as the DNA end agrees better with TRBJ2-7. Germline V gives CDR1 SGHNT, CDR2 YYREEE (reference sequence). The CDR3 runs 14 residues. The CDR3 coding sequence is TGTGCCAGCAGCTACCGGGACTACCCCTACGAGCAGTACTTC. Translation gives CASSYRDYPYEQYF.

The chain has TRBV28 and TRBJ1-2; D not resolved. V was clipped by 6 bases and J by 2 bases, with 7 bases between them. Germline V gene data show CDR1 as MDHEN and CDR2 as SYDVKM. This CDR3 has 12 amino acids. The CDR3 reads CASSPPNYGYTF. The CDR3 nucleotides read TGTGCCAGCAGCCCACCGAACTATGGCTACACCTTC.

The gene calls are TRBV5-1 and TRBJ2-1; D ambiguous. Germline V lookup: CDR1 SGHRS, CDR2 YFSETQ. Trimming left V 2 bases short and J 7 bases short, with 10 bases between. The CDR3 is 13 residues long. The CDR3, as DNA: TGCGCCAGCAGCTTAATCATGGGGAATGAGCAGTTCTTC. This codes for CASSLIMGNEQFF.

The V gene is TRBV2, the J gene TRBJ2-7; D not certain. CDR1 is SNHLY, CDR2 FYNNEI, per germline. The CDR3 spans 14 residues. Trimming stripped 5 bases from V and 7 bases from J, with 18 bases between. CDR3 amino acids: CASSFWAFLGEQYF. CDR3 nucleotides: TGTGCCAGCAGTTTTTGGGCATTTTTAGGGGAGCAGTACTTC.

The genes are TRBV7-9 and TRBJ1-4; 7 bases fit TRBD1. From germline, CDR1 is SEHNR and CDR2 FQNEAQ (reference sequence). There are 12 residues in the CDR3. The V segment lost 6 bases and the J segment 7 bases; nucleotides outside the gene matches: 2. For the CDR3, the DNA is TGTGCCAGCAGGGGGGACAGTGAAAAACTGTTTTTT. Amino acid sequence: CASRGDSEKLFF.

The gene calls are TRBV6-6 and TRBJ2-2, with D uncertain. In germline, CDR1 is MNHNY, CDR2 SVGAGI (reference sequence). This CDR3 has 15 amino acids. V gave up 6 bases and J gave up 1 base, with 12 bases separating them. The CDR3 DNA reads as TGTGCCAGCAGATCCAATGGAAGGAACACCGGGGAGCTGTTTTTT. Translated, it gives CASRSNGRNTGELFF.

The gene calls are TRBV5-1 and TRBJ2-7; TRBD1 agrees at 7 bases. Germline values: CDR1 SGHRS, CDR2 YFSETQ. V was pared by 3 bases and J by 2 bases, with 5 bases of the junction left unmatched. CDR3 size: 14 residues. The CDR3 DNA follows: TGCGCCAGCAGCTCCACAGGGGATCCCTACGAGCAGTACTTC. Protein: CASSSTGDPYEQYF.

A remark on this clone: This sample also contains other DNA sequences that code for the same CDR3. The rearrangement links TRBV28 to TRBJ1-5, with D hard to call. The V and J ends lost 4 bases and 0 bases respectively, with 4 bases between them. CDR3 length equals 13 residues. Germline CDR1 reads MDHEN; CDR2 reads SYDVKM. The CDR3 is CASSSDSNQPQHF. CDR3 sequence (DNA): TGTGCCAGCAGTTCGGATAGCAATCAGCCCCAGCATTTT. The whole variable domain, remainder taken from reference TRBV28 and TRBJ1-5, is DVKVTQSSRYLVKRTGEKVFLECVQDMDHENMFWYRQDPGLGLRLIYFSYDVKMKEKGDIPEGYSVSREKKERFSLILESASTNQTSMYLCASSSDSNQPQHFGDGTRLSIL.

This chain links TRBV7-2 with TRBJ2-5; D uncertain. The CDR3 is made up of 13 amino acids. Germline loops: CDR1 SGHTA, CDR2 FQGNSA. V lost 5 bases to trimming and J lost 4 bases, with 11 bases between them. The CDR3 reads CASSRYYGETQYF. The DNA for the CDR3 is TGTGCCAGCAGCCGCTACTACGGAGAGACCCAGTACTTC. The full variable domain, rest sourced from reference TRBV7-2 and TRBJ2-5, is GAGVSQSPSNKVTEKGKDVELRCDPISGHTALYWYRQSLGQGLEFLIYFQGNSAPDKSGLPSDRFSAERTGGSVSTLTIQRTQQEDSAVYLCASSRYYGETQYFGPGTRLLVL.

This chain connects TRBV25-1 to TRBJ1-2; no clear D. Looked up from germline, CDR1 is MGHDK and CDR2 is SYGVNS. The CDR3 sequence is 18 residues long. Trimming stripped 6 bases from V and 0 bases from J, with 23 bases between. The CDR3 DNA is TGTGCCAGCAGGGGCCTTTTTAAACATTGGGGAGCTAACTATGGCTACACCTTC. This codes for CASRGLFKHWGANYGYTF.

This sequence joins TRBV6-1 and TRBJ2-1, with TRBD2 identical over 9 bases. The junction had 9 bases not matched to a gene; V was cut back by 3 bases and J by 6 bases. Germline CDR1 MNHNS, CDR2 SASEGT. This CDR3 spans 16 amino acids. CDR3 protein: CASSDPAGGLRNEQFF. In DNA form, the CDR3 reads TGTGCCAGCAGTGATCCGGCGGGAGGGCTTCGCAATGAGCAGTTCTTC.

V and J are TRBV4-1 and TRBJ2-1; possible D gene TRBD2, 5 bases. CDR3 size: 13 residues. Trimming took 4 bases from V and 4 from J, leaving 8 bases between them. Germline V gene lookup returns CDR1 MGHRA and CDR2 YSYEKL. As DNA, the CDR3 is TGCGCCAGCAGCCTGGAGGAGTACAATGAGCAGTTCTTC. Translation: CASSLEEYNEQFF.

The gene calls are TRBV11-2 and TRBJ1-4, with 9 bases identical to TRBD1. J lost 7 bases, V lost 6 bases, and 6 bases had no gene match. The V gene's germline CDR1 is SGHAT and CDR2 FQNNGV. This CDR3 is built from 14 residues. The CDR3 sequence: CASRPQGAREKLFF. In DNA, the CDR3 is TGTGCCAGCAGGCCACAGGGGGCGCGTGAAAAACTGTTTTTT.

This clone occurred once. CDR3 sequence: CASSTRGTGELFF. CDR3 nucleotide sequence: TGTGCCAGCAGCACGAGGGGGACCGGGGAGCTGTTTTTT. The chain joins TRBV5-6 to TRBJ2-2, with a weak D call TRBD1 (6 bases). V was shortened by 4 bases and J by 5 bases, with 9 bases between the two germline ends. Germline CDR1 SGHDT, CDR2 YYEEEE. CDR3 length: 13 amino acids.

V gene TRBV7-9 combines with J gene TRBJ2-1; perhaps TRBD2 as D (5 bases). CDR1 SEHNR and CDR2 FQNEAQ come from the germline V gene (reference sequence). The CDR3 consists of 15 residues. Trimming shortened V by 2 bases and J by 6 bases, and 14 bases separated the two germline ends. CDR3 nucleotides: TGTGCCAGCAGCTTATACGGGGATAAAGGCAATGAGCAGTTCTTC. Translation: CASSLYGDKGNEQFF.

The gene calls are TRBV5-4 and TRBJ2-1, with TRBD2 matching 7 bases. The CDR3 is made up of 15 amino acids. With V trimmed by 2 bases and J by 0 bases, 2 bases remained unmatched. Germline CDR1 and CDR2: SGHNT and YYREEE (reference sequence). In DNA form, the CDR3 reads TGTGCCAGCAGCTTAGAGCGGGACTCCTACAATGAGCAGTTCTTC. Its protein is CASSLERDSYNEQFF. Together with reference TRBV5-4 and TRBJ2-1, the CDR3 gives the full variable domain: ETGVTQSPTHLIKTRGQQVTLRCSSQSGHNTVSWYQQALGQGPQFIFQYYREEENGRGNFPPRFSGLQFPNYSSELNVNALELDDSALYLCASSLERDSYNEQFFGPGTRLTVL.

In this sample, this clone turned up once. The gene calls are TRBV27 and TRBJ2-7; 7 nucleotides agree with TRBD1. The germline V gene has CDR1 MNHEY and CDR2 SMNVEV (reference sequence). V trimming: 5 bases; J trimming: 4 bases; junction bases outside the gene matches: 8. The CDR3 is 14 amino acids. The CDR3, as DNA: TGTGCCAGCAGTCTCGCAGGGGGTTTGTACGAGCAGTACTTC. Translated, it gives CASSLAGGLYEQYF.

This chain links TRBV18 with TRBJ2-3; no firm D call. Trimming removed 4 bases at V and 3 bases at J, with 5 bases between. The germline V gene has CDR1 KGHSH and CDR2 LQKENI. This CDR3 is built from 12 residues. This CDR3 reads CASSRRTDTQYF. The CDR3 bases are TGTGCCAGCTCACGCAGAACAGATACGCAGTATTTT.

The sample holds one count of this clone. The CDR3 coding sequence is TGCGCCAGCAGCCAAGATCGAGGACTTATAGCCAAAAACATTCAGTACTTC. Residues: CASSQDRGLIAKNIQYF. J is TRBJ2-4 and V is TRBV4-1; the D gene is possibly TRBD2 (5 bases). The CDR3 runs 17 residues. Trimming took 0 bases from V and 0 from J, leaving 12 bases between them. Germline-derived CDR1 and CDR2 are MGHRA and YSYEKL.

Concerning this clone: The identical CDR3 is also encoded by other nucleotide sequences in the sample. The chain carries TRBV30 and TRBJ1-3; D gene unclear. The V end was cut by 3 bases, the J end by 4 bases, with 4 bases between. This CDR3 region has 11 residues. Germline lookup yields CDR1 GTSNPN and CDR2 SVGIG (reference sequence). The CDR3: CAWSRGNTIYF. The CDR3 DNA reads TGTGCCTGGAGCAGGGGAAACACCATATATTTT.